A selection of T cell receptor beta chains follows, all from one sample in a study of shared clonotypes between healthy human individuals. The repertoire was sequenced with immunoSEQ multiplex PCR; TCRdb's copy has only in-frame clones and lacks some. The table shows 550,000 to 700,000 clones, with about three quarters occurring only once. The sequenced sample was memory CD4+ T cells sorted from blood. Receptors were obtained from a woman aged 25 to 39 in good health. Each CDR3 is given without its conserved first and last residue. Fields, in order: V gene, J gene, CDR3 protein.

TRBV5-1	TRBJ2-3	ASSTTGGEQY
TRBV5-1	TRBJ2-7	ASSFGASGMSSLYEQY
TRBV6-1	TRBJ2-3	ASRRTSGRDTQY
TRBV6-4	TRBJ1-3	ASSDSAPRSDTIY
TRBV7-2	TRBJ1-1	ASRKPPGTEAF
TRBV6-5	TRBJ1-5	ASSLSQGGNQPQH
TRBV5-4	TRBJ2-1	ASSYGDRGPYNEQF
TRBV2	TRBJ1-3	ASVKGAGNTIY
TRBV5-5	TRBJ2-7	ASSLDRAYEQY
TRBV4-2	TRBJ2-3	ASSPYHTDTQY
TRBV10-3	TRBJ1-2	ASKSGTSDYGYT
TRBV7-9	TRBJ2-7	ASSPSGRLSGEQY
TRBV30	TRBJ2-2	AWSVASLTGELF
TRBV5-1	TRBJ2-7	ASSLVAARVNKVYEQY
TRBV19	TRBJ2-4	ASSPRDLDVGIQY
TRBV11-2	TRBJ1-5	ASSLGPNQPQH
TRBV28	TRBJ2-7	ASSLGGRRNEQY
TRBV2	TRBJ1-5	ASSERGMSNQPQH
TRBV28	TRBJ2-7	ASSSGQGRRTYEQY
TRBV11-2	TRBJ1-5	ASSLGSHSPQH
TRBV5-1	TRBJ2-1	ASSWTSGKYEQF
TRBV4-2	TRBJ2-3	ASSPGLAGGPYTQY
TRBV19	TRBJ1-2	ASSALRDSVGYT
TRBV19	TRBJ1-5	ASSIPGFGNQPQH
TRBV2	TRBJ1-1	ASSEPESRDTEAF
TRBV6-5	TRBJ1-5	ASSSRGRRGQPQH
TRBV29-1	TRBJ2-7	SARTGRYEQY
TRBV6-5	TRBJ1-1	ASTLDRLNTEAF
TRBV19	TRBJ1-2	ASSIKGTYISYT